This paragraph reports one TCR beta chain. Its antigen is still unknown. The CDR3 extends 3 residues past the end of the read, so its final part is completed from the germline J gene. MY09/MY11 PCR detected cervical HPV DNA; dot-blot assigned genotypes. This table comes from immunoSEQ multiplex PCR, and its TCRdb copy is limited to in-frame clones, with some not included. In all, the sample yields about 32,000 clones. This sample stems from a study of T cells in women clearing cervical HPV infection. The overall study: With HLA typing for only a few women, HLA confounding remains possible.

Study observations and caveats: Associations may precede or follow infection; HPV-specific or memory T cells were not isolated. Cases and controls were distinguished at AUC roughly 0.86 by richness and V genes.

V gave up 7 bases and J gave up 0 bases; unmatched junction bases: 4. This CDR3 comprises 14 residues. Germline values: CDR1 SQVTM, CDR2 ANQGSEA. Sequencing input: blood buffy coat. The rearrangement links TRBV29-1 to TRBJ1-3, with 9 nucleotides matching TRBD1. The sequence came from a woman aged 18 to 75 with a cervical HPV16 infection that either progressed to CIN3+ or cleared (not recorded which). The DNA read from the CDR3 is TGCAGCGCCGCGACAGGGGGCTCTGGAAACACC. It yields the protein CSAATGGSGNT. From start to end, the CDR3 is CSAATGGSGNTIYF.